In its sample, the clone carrying this T cell receptor beta chain was seen a few times. The data stem from a study of PD-1 blockade in classical Hodgkin lymphoma. Overall study context: Once every 2 weeks, patients received intravenous nivolumab at 3 mg/kg.

Every patient experienced relapse after autologous stem cell transplantation, and brentuximab vedotin exposure varied. Using magnetic negative selection, the CD4+ T cells were separated out of thawed PBMCs. This table comes from immunoSEQ multiplex PCR, and its TCRdb copy is limited to in-frame clones, with some not included. The table has 30,000 or so clones, approximately 92% seen once. Germline CDR1 SGHAT, CDR2 FQNNGV. V dropped 3 bases and J dropped 4; count of bases not matched to a gene: 5. The CDR3 is made up of 15 amino acids. This chain links TRBV11-2 with TRBJ2-7; 11 positions match TRBD1. The clonotype originates from a human donor with classical Hodgkin lymphoma. Sequencing used CD4+ T cells from blood, obtained at baseline. CDR3 in amino acids: CASSLLGTGGYEQYF. In DNA, the CDR3 is TGTGCCAGCAGCTTGCTTGGGACAGGGGGGTACGAGCAGTACTTC.